The T cell receptor beta chain under discussion was sequenced for a study of T cells in Graves' hyperthyroidism and ophthalmopathy. Whole-study findings and limits: Among clonotypes expanded in thyroid above 0.001, most were also found in blood. Ophthalmopathy was predicted by the model a median of approximately six months ahead of onset.

The CDR3 sequence is 15 residues long. Per the germline V gene, CDR1 is MDHEN and CDR2 is SYDVKM. V was pared by 3 bases and J by 7 bases, with 8 bases of the junction left unmatched. RNA transcripts were the template for amplifying TCR beta CDR3 regions. Researchers ran a first-round RT-PCR on the TCR CDR3 using the HTBI primer set. TCRdb used MiXCR to reprocess the multiplex PCR reads, holding one entry per CDR3 protein. The data contain hundreds of thousands of distinct CDR3 sequences, 14% of them singletons. Uncontrolled infection, other autoimmune disease, pregnancy and lactation each barred patients from inclusion. Diagnostic decisions used clinical symptoms, serum thyroxine and TRAb, thyroid ultrasound and orbital computed tomography. Regarding this clonotype: The antigen is not known.

The sample comprised blood. The chain links TRBV28 to TRBJ2-1; 8 bases line up with TRBD2. This clonotype was sampled from a young woman with Graves' hyperthyroidism. The CDR3 spells CASSFNLAGPNEQFF. CDR3 DNA: TGTGCCAGCAGTTTCAATCTAGCGGGCCCTAATGAGCAGTTCTTC.